The 9 T cell receptor beta chains given below trace back to one sample, sequenced in a study of T-cell memory formation after mild COVID-19. TCRdb analysed the 5' RACE reads with MiXCR anew, one entry per CDR3 protein. The sample yields 110,000 to 150,000 distinct CDR3 sequences, 11% to 15% seen once. Sequencing used PBMCs or a T cell subset sorted from them (not recorded which). The receptors originated from an adult woman who had mild COVID-19 (a few samples of this study predate the infection). Cell type and time point are not known.

This clonotype was detected a few times. The chain couples TRBV29-1 to TRBJ2-3; 10 bases are a match to TRBD2. This CDR3 spans 16 amino acids. V was pared by 3 bases and J by 4 bases, with 10 bases of the junction left unmatched. Germline-derived CDR1 and CDR2 are SQVTM and ANQGSEA. Here the CDR3 reads CSVEKIVAGGPDTQYF. The CDR3 DNA reads TGCAGCGTTGAGAAGATAGTAGCGGGAGGACCAGATACGCAGTATTTT.

The rearrangement links TRBV29-1 to TRBJ2-1; TRBD2 might be the D (6 bases). Trimming stripped 4 bases from V and 6 bases from J, with 10 bases between. This CDR3 has 12 residues. Looked up from germline, CDR1 is SQVTM and CDR2 is ANQGSEA. In DNA, the CDR3 is TGCAGCGTTGTTTCGGAGGGCAATGAGCAGTTCTTC. Protein sequence: CSVVSEGNEQFF.

A few counts support this clonotype. J is TRBJ2-7 and V is TRBV27, with D possibly matching TRBD1 (5 bases). The CDR3 extends over 14 amino acids. The germline V gene encodes CDR1 MNHEY and CDR2 SMNVEV (reference sequence). Trimming cost V 0 bases and J 5 bases, with 11 bases left between them. The DNA of the CDR3 is TGTGCCAGCAGTTTATCCCAGGGTCCCCACGAGCAGTACTTC. Protein sequence: CASSLSQGPHEQYF.

There are many counts of this clonotype. The CDR3 DNA reads TGCGCCAGCAGCTTGGAAGGGTATAGCAATCAGCCCCAGCATTTT. This codes for CASSLEGYSNQPQHF. The V and J genes are TRBV5-1 and TRBJ1-5; D is uncertain. Looked up from germline, CDR1 is SGHRS and CDR2 is YFSETQ. The CDR3 is made up of 15 amino acids. Trimming left V 0 bases short and J 0 bases short, with 7 bases between. Using reference TRBV5-1 and TRBJ1-5 for the parts outside the CDR3, the full variable domain is KAGVTQTPRYLIKTRGQQVTLSCSPISGHRSVSWYQQTPGQGLQFLFEYFSETQRNKGNFPGRFSGRQFSNSRSEMNVSTLELGDSALYLCASSLEGYSNQPQHFGDGTRLSIL.

The chain employs TRBV10-3 and TRBJ1-4; 8 positions match TRBD1. Trimming took 4 bases from V and 2 from J; bases not matched to a gene: 9. The germline CDR1 and CDR2 sequences are ENHRY and SYGVKD. The CDR3 is 17 residues long. The CDR3 DNA reads TGTGCCATCAGTGCTGGGGGACAGGCGTCGACTAATGAAAAACTGTTTTTT. Protein product: CAISAGGQASTNEKLFF.

The genes are TRBV19 and TRBJ2-7; 7 bases are shared with TRBD2. The germline V gene encodes CDR1 LNHDA and CDR2 SQIVND (reference sequence). The CDR3 has 15 residues. V lost 3 bases to trimming and J lost 4 bases; unmatched junction nucleotides: 9. CDR3 coding DNA: TGTGCCAGTAGTATCACAGCGGGGCCGGAGTACGAGCAGTACTTC. Translating gives CASSITAGPEYEQYF.

V gene TRBV2 combines with J gene TRBJ2-7, with D possibly TRBD1 on 6 matching bases. CDR1 SNHLY and CDR2 FYNNEI come from the germline V gene. The germline V and J ends were trimmed by 7 bases and 4 bases, with 17 bases remaining between them. This CDR3 is 14 amino acids long. CDR3: CASTTLEGEYEQYF. The CDR3 DNA follows: TGTGCCAGCACCACCCTCGAGGGGGAATACGAGCAGTACTTC.

The chain has TRBV7-9 and TRBJ1-5; D is undetermined. Germline CDR1 reads SEHNR; CDR2 reads FQNEAQ (reference sequence). Trimming left V 6 bases short and J 3 bases short, with 12 bases between. This CDR3 has 14 residues. CDR3 loop: CASSSSTSNQPQHF. In DNA, the CDR3 is TGTGCCAGCAGTTCTAGTACGTCCAATCAGCCCCAGCATTTT.

In this sample, this clonotype turned up once. The chain recombines TRBV7-9 with TRBJ1-6; 7 positions agree with TRBD1. Germline CDR1 reads SEHNR; CDR2 reads FQNEAQ (reference sequence). The CDR3 spans 17 residues. With V trimmed by 3 bases and J by 0 bases, 5 bases remained unmatched. For the CDR3, the DNA is TGTGCCAGCAGCTTCATGACAGGGAGCTCCTATAATTCACCCCTCCACTTT. This translates into CASSFMTGSSYNSPLHF.